This entry features one T cell receptor beta chain sequence. Its target is unknown. V lost 0 bases, J lost 5 bases, and 12 bases lay in between. Germline V gives CDR1 SGHNT, CDR2 YYREEE (reference sequence). The CDR3 spans 15 residues. The record originates from a study of identical twins. Study-wide findings and caveats: Models predicted less out-of-frame TCR alpha sharing in monozygotic twins than was found.

A single record per CDR3 protein comes from TCRdb applying MiXCR to the 5' RACE reads. Of 1.5 million or so distinct CDR3 sequences in the sample, around a third were seen once. The TCR originated in a newborn girl in good health. The sequencing input was cord blood. The rearrangement uses TRBV5-4 and TRBJ2-1; TRBD2 might be the D (6 bases). The CDR3 DNA reads TGTGCCAGCAGCTTGGCCAACCCGGGGGACAATGAGCAGTTCTTC. Amino acid sequence: CASSLANPGDNEQFF.